This T cell receptor (beta chain) was captured by sequencing in a study of beta chain features in type 1 diabetes. CDR1 and CDR2 (germline): SGHNT, YENEEA. The CDR3 sequence is 15 residues long. V was pared by 3 bases and J by 7 bases, with 5 bases of the junction left unmatched. To note about this clone: Its specificity is unknown.

Study-level findings and limits: The study found moderately but significantly shorter TCRB CDR3s in all four CD4+ subsets of Type 1 diabetes patients. Still unanswered here is whether HLA type influences TCRB rearrangement.

The entirety of the isolated RNA underwent reverse transcription, so expressed TCRB transcripts were sequenced. The data were produced by immunoSEQ multiplex PCR, yet TCRdb's version contains in-frame clones alone and is incomplete. The data contain about 340,000 clones, approximately 9.9% of them singletons. Central memory, naive, regulatory and stem cell-like memory CD4+ cells were sorted by CD45RO/CCR7/CD25/CD127/CD95/CD27. This TCR derives from a man in his thirties or forties with type 1 diabetes. The sample was central memory CD4+ T cells from blood. This chain uses TRBV11-3 with TRBJ1-6; 8 nucleotides align to TRBD1. The CDR3: CASSLNTGGNSPLHF. The CDR3, as DNA: TGTGCCAGCAGCTTGAACACAGGGGGAAATTCACCCCTCCACTTT. The full variable domain, completed using reference TRBV11-3 and TRBJ1-6, is EAGVVQSPRYKIIEKKQPVAFWCNPISGHNTLYWYLQNLGQGPELLIRYENEEAVDDSQLPKDRFSAERLKGVDSTLKIQPAELGDSAVYLCASSLNTGGNSPLHFGNGTRLTVT.